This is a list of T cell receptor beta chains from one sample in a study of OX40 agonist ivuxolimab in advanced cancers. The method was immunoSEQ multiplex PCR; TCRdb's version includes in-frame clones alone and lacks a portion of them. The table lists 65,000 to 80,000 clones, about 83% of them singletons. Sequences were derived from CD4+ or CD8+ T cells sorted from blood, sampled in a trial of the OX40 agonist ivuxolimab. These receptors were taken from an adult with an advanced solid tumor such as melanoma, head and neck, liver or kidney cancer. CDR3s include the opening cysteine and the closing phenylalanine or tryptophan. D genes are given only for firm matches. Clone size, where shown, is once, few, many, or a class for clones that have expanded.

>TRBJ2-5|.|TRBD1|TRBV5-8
TGTGCCAGCAGCTTGGCCCTAGGACAGGGGGAAGAGACCCAGTACTTC
CASSLALGQGEETQYF
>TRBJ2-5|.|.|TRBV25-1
TGTGCCAGCAGACCACGGGTCCAAGAGACCCAGTACTTC
CASRPRVQETQYF
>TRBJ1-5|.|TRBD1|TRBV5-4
TGTGCCAGCAGCCTAGACAGGGACGAGCCCCAGCATTTT
CASSLDRDEPQHF
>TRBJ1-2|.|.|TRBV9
TGTGCCAGCAGCGTAGGGGGGCAGAACTATGGCTACACCTTC
CASSVGGQNYGYTF
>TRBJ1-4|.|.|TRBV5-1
TGCGCCAGCAGGGAGGGCTACACTGAAAAACTGTTTTTT
CASREGYTEKLFF
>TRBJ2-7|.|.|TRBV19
TGTGCCAGTAGTATCACCTCAGGGATTAGCATCTACGAGCAGTACTTC
CASSITSGISIYEQYF
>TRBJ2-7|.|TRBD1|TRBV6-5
TGTGCCAGCAGTTACGTGACAGGGGCCTACGAGCAGTACTTC
CASSYVTGAYEQYF
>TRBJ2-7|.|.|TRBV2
TGTGCCAGCAGTGAAGGGGGGCTAACCTACGAGCAGTACTTC
CASSEGGLTYEQYF
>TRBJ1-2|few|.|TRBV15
TGTGCCACCAGTCCTGACCGGGGATCGGGTGGCTACACCTTC
CATSPDRGSGGYTF
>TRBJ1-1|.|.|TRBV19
TGTGCCAGTAGTATATTGGGGGACACTGAAGCTTTCTTT
CASSILGDTEAFF
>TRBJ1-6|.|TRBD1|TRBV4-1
TGCGCCAGCAGCCAGTTTGACAGGGGGGTTTCACCCCTCCACTTT
CASSQFDRGVSPLHF
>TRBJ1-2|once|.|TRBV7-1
TGTGCCAGCAGCTTGGACTCTTACTATGGCTACACCTTC
CASSLDSYYGYTF
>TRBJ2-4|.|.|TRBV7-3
TGTGCCAGCAGCTTAACTGTCAGCTGGGGGAACTTC
CASSLTVSWGNF
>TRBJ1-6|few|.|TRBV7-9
TGTGCCAGCAGCTTAGGACAGTTAAATTCACCCCTCCACTTT
CASSLGQLNSPLHF
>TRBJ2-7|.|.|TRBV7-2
TGTGCCAGCAGCTTAGGCGGCGTGACCTACGAGCAGTACTTC
CASSLGGVTYEQYF
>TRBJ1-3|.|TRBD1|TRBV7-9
TGTGCCAGCAGCCTGGGACAGGGAAACACCATATATTTT
CASSLGQGNTIYF
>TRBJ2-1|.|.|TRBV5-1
TGCGCCAGCAGCTTGGAATACCTAGTTCACAATGAGCAGTTCTTC
CASSLEYLVHNEQFF
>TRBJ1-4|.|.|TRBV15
TGTGCCACCAGGAGCCTACAGGGAGCCTTGGGAAAACTGTTTTTT
CATRSLQGALGKLFF
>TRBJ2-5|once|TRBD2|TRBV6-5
TGTGCCAGCAGTTACTTAGGACTAGGGGAGACCCAGTACTTC
CASSYLGLGETQYF
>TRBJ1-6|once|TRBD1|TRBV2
TGTGCCAGCAGCGATTCACCGGGACAGGGATCACCCCTCCACTTT
CASSDSPGQGSPLHF
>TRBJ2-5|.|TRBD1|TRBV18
TGTGCCAGCTCTAGAAGCTGGGGACAGGAAGAGACCCAGTACTTC
CASSRSWGQEETQYF
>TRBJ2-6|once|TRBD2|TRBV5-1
TGCGCCAGCAGCTTGGAGGGAGGGGCCGGATACTCTGGGGCCAACGTCCTGACTTTC
CASSLEGGAGYSGANVLTF
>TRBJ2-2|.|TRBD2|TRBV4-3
TGCGCCAGCAGCCAAGATTTCGAGGCGGCGGGGGGGACCGGGGAGCTGTTTTTT
CASSQDFEAAGGTGELFF
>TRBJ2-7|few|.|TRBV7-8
TGTGCCAGCAGCCACACTAGCCCAGGGGAGCAGTACTTC
CASSHTSPGEQYF
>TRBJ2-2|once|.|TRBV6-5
TGTGCCAGCAGTTACTCGTTTGGTGGGGTCGGGGAGCTGTTTTTT
CASSYSFGGVGELFF
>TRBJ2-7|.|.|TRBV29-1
TGCAGCGTTTTCCACCCTTCCCGGACAGGGCGAGCGGGGCCATCCTACGAGCAGTACTTC
CSVFHPSRTGRAGPSYEQYF
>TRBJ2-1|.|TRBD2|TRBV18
TGTGCCAGCTCACCCGGACTAGCGGGGGAGACACCGCAGTTCTTC
CASSPGLAGETPQFF
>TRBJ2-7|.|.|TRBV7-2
TGTGCCAGCAGCCGGGACCAGGATCGGGAGCAGTACTTC
CASSRDQDREQYF
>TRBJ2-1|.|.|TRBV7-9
TGTGCCACCCTCTCCGGACGGTCATACAATGAGCAGTTCTTC
CATLSGRSYNEQFF
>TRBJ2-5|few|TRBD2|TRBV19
TGTGCCAGTAGAGCGGAGGCTAGCGGGGTAGAAGAGACCCAGTACTTC
CASRAEASGVEETQYF